This paragraph covers one TCR beta chain sequence. The antigen is unknown. The sample comes from a study of T cell clonotyping in hematopoietic cell transplantation. Per germline, CDR1 KGHSH and CDR2 LQKENI. The V end lost 3 bases, the J end lost 0 bases, and 11 bases lay between the germline ends. This CDR3 has 16 residues. Sequencing was performed with immunoSEQ multiplex PCR; in TCRdb, only in-frame clones are kept and a portion is missing. The table lists approximately 44,000 clones, around 94% of them singletons. Study findings and constraints: Few recipient clonotypes overlapped donors; over 95% were de novo at given depth.

The sequence derives from a woman aged 50 to 60 in good health. Some clones in this sample may be carry-over from other donors' samples. The chain carries TRBV18 and TRBJ2-2; no definite D call. Sequencing input: peripheral blood mononuclear cells. As DNA, the CDR3 is TGTGCCAGCTCACCGTTTCCGGAAACGAACACCGGGGAGCTGTTTTTT. Protein product: CASSPFPETNTGELFF.